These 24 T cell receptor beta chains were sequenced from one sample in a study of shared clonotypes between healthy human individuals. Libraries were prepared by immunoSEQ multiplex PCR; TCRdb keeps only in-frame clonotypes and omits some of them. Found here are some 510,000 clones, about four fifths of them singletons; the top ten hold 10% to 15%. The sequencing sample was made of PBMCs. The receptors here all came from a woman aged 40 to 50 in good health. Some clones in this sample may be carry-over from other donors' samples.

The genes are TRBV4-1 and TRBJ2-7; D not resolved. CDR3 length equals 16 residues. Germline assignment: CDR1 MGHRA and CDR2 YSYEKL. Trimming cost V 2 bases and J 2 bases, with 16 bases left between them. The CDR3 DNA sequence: TGCGCCAGCAGCCAACTTCCTAGGGAAATGCCCTACGAGCAGTACTTC. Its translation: CASSQLPREMPYEQYF.

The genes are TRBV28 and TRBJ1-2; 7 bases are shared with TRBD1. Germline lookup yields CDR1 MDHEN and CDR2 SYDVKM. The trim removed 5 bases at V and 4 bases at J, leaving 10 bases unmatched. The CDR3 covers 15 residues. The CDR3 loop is CASSITGTEIYGYTF. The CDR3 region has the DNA TGTGCCAGCAGTATAACCGGGACAGAAATCTATGGCTACACCTTC.

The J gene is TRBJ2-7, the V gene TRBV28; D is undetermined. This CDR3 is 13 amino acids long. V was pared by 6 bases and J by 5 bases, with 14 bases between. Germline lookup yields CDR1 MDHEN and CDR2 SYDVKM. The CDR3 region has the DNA TGTGCCAGCAGCCCCAACGCGTTAGACGAGCAGTACTTC. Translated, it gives CASSPNALDEQYF.

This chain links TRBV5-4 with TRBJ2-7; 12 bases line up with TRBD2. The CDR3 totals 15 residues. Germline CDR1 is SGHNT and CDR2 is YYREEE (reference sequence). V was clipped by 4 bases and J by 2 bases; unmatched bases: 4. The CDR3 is CASSRGLAGAYEQYF. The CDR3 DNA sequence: TGTGCCAGCAGCCGGGGACTAGCGGGTGCCTACGAGCAGTACTTC. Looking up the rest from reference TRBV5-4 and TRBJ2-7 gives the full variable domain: ETGVTQSPTHLIKTRGQQVTLRCSSQSGHNTVSWYQQALGQGPQFIFQYYREEENGRGNFPPRFSGLQFPNYSSELNVNALELDDSALYLCASSRGLAGAYEQYFGPGTRLTVT.

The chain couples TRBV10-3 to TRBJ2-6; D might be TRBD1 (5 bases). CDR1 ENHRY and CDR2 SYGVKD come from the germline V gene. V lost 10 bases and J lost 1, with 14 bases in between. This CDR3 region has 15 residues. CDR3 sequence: CASRPDTSGANVLTF. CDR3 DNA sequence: TGTGCCAGCCGGCCGGACACATCTGGGGCCAACGTCCTGACTTTC.

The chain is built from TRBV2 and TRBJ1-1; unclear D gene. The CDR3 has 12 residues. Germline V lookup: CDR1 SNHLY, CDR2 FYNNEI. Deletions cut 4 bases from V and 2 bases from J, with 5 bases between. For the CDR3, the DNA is TGTGCCAGCAGTGGCATAAACACTGAAGCTTTCTTT. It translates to CASSGINTEAFF.

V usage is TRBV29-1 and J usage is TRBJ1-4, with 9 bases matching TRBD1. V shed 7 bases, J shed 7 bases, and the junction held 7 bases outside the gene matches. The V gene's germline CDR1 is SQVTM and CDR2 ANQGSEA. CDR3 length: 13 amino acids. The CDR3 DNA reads TGCAGCGGAACAGGGGGCGTTGGTGAAAAACTGTTTTTT. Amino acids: CSGTGGVGEKLFF.

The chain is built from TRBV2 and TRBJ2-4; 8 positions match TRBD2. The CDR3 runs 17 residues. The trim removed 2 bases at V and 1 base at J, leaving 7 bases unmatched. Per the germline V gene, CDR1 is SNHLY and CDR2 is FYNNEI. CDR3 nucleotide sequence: TGTGCCAGCAGTGAAAAATGGGGCGGGAGGGCCAAAAACATTCAGTACTTC. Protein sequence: CASSEKWGGRAKNIQYF. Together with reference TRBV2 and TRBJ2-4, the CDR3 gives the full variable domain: EPEVTQTPSHQVTQMGQEVILRCVPISNHLYFYWYRQILGQKVEFLVSFYNNEISEKSEIFDDQFSVERPDGSNFTLKIRSTKLEDSAMYFCASSEKWGGRAKNIQYFGAGTRLSVL.

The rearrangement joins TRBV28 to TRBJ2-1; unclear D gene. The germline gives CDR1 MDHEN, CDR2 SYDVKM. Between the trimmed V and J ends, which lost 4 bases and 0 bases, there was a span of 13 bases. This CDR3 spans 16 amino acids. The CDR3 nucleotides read TGTGCCAGCAGTTCCGCCTCGGCGACCTCCTACAATGAGCAGTTCTTC. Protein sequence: CASSSASATSYNEQFF.

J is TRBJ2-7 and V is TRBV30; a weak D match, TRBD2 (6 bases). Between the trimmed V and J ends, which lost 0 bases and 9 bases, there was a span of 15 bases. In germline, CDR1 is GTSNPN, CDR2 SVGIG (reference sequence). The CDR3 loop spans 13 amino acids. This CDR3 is CAWSVMTAGGQYF. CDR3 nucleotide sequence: TGTGCCTGGAGTGTAATGACGGCCGGGGGGCAGTACTTC.

CDR3 loop: CAWSTGFGNEKLFF. CDR3 nucleotide sequence: TGTGCCTGGTCAACAGGTTTCGGGAATGAAAAACTGTTTTTT. This chain links TRBV30 with TRBJ1-4; a weak D match, TRBD1 (5 bases). The germline V gene has CDR1 GTSNPN and CDR2 SVGIG (reference sequence). Trimming pared 5 bases from V and 5 bases from J, leaving 15 bases between. The CDR3 runs to 14 residues.

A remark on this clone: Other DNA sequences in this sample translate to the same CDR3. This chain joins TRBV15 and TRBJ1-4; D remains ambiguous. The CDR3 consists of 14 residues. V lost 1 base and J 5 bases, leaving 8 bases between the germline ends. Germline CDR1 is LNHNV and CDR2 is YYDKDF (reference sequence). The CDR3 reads CATSRGGLNEKLFF. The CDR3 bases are TGTGCCACCAGCAGAGGAGGGCTGAATGAAAAACTGTTTTTT.

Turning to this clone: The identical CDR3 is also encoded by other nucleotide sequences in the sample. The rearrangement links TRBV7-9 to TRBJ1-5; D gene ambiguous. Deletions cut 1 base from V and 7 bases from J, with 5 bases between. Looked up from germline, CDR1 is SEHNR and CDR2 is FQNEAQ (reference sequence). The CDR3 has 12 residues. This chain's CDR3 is CASSLGNQPQHF. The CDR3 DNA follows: TGTGCCAGCAGCTTAGGTAACCAGCCCCAGCATTTT.

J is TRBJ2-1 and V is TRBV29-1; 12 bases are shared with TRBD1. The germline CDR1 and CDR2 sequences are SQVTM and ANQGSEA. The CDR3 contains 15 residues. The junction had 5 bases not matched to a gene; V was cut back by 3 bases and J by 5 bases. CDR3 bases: TGCAGCGTTGAGGGGACAGGGGGCACGAACAATGAGCAGTTCTTC. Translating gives CSVEGTGGTNNEQFF.

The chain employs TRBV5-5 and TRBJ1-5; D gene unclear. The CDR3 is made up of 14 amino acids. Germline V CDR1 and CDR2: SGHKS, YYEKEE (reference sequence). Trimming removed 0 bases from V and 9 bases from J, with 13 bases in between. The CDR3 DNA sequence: TGTGCCAGCAGCTTGGAGACCTCCCTGGGGCCCCAGCATTTT. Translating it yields CASSLETSLGPQHF.

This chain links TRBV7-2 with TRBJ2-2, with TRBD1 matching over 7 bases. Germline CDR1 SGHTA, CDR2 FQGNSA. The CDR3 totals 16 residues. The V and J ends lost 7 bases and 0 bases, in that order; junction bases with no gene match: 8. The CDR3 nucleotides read TGTGCCAGCAAAAGACAGGGCGCCGCGAACACCGGGGAGCTGTTTTTT. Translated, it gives CASKRQGAANTGELFF.

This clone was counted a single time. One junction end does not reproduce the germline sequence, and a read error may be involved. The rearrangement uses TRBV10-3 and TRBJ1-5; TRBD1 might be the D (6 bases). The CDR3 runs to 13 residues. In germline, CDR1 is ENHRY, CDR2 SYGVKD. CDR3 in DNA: TGTGCCAGCAGTTGGGGGGCTAATCAGCCCCAGCATTTT. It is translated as CASSWGANQPQHF.

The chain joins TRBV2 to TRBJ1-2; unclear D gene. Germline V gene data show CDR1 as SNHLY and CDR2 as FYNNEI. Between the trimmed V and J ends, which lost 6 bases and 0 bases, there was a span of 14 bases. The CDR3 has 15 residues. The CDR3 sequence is CASSPGRASNYGYTF. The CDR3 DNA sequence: TGTGCCAGCAGCCCGGGGAGAGCCTCTAACTATGGCTACACCTTC.

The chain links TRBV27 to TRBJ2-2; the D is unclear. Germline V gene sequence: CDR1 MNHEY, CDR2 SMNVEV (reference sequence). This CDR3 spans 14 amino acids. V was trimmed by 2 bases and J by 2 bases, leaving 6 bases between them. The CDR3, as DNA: TGTGCCAGCAGTTTAAAAGTAAACACCGGGGAGCTGTTTTTT. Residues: CASSLKVNTGELFF.

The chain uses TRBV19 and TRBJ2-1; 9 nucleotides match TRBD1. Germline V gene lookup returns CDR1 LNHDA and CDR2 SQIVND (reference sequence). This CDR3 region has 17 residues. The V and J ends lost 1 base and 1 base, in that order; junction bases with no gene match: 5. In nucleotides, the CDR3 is TGTGCCAGTAGTATAGGTAGGGACAGGGTTTCCTACAATGAGCAGTTCTTC. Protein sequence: CASSIGRDRVSYNEQFF.

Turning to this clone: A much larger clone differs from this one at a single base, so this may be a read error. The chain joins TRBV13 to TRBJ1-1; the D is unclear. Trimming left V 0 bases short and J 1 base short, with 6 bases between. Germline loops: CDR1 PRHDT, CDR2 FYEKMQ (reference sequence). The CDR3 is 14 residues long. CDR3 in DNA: TGTGCCAGCAGCTTAGGAGGAGGGAACACTGAAGCTTTCTTT. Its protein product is CASSLGGGNTEAFF.

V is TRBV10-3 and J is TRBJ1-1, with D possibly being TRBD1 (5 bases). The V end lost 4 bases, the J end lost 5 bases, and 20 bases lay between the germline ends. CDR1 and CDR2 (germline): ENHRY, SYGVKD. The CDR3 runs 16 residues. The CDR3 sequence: CAISGSMNTGETEAFF. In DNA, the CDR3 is TGTGCCATCAGTGGATCGATGAATACAGGCGAAACTGAAGCTTTCTTT.

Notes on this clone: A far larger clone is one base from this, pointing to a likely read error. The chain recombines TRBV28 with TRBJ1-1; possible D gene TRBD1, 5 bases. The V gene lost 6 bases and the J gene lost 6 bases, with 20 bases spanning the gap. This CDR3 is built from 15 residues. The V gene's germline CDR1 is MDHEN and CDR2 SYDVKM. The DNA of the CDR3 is TGTGCCAGCAGGGGGGATATAGAGGGCGGATCTGAAGCTTTCTTT. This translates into CASRGDIEGGSEAFF. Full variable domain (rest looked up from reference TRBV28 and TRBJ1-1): DVKVTQSSRYLVKRTGEKVFLECVQDMDHENMFWYRQDPGLGLRLIYFSYDVKMKEKGDIPEGYSVSREKKERFSLILESASTNQTSMYLCASRGDIEGGSEAFFGQGTRLTVV.

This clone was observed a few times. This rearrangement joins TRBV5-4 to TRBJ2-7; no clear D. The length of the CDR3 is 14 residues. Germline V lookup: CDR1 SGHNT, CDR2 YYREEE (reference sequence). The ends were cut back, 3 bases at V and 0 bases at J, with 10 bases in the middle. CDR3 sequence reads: CASSSDRSSYEQYF. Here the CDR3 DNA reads TGTGCCAGCAGCTCGGACCGGAGCTCCTACGAGCAGTACTTC.